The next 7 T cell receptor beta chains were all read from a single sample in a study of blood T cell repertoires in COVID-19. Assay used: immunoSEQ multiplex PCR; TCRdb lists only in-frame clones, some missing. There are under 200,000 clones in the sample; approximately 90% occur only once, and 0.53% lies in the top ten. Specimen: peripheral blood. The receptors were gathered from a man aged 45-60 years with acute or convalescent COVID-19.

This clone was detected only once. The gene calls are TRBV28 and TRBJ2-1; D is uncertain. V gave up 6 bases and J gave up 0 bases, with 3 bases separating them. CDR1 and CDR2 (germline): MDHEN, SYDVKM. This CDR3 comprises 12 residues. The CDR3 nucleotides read TGTGCCAGCAGGAGCTCCTACAATGAGCAGTTCTTC. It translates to CASRSSYNEQFF.

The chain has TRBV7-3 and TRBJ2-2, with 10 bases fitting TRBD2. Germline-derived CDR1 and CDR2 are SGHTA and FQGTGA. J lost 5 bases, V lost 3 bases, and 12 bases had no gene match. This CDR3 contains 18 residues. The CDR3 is CASSFLPITSGATGELFF. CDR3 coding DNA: TGTGCCAGCAGCTTTCTTCCCATAACTAGCGGGGCTACCGGGGAGCTGTTTTTT. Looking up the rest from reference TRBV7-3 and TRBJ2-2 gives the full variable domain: GAGVSQTPSNKVTEKGKYVELRCDPISGHTALYWYRQSLGQGPEFLIYFQGTGAADDSGLPNDRFFAVRPEGSVSTLKIQRTERGDSAVYLCASSFLPITSGATGELFFGEGSRLTVL.

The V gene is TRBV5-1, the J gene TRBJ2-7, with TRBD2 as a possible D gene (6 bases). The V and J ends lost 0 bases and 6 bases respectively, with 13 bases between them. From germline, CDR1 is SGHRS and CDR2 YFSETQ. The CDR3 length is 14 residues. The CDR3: CASSLAISGSEQYF. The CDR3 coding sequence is TGCGCCAGCAGCTTGGCCATTAGCGGTTCCGAGCAGTACTTC.

Here the CDR3 DNA reads TGTGCCATCAGTGCGGGGACAGCGAATGAGCAGTTCTTC. Its protein product is CAISAGTANEQFF. This chain links TRBV10-3 with TRBJ2-1, with 7 bases that match TRBD1. Looked up from germline, CDR1 is ENHRY and CDR2 is SYGVKD. There are 13 residues in the CDR3. With 4 bases clipped from V and 7 bases from J, the junction kept 4 bases outside the gene matches.

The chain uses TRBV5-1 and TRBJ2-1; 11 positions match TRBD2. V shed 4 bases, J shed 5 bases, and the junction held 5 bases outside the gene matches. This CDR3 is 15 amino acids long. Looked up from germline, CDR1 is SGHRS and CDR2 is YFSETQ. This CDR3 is CASSPGLAENNEQFF. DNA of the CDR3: TGCGCCAGCAGCCCGGGACTAGCGGAAAACAATGAGCAGTTCTTC. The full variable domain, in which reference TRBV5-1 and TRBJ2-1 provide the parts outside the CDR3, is KAGVTQTPRYLIKTRGQQVTLSCSPISGHRSVSWYQQTPGQGLQFLFEYFSETQRNKGNFPGRFSGRQFSNSRSEMNVSTLELGDSALYLCASSPGLAENNEQFFGPGTRLTVL.

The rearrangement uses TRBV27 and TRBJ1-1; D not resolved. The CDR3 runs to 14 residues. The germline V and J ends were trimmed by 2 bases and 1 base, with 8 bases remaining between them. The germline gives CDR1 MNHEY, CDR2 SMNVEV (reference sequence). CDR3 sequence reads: CASSLVYWNTEAFF. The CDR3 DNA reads TGTGCCAGCAGTTTAGTCTATTGGAACACTGAAGCTTTCTTT.

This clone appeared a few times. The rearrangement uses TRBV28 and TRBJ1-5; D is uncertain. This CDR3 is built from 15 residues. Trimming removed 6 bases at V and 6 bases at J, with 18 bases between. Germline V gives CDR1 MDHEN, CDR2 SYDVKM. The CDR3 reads CASSLGEGNVQPQHF. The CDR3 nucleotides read TGTGCCAGCAGCCTCGGGGAAGGGAATGTTCAGCCCCAGCATTTT.